This T cell receptor (beta chain) was found in a study of T cells in Graves' hyperthyroidism and ophthalmopathy. Amplified TCR beta CDR3 regions derived from RNA transcripts. The HTBI primer set drove a first-round RT-PCR of the TCR CDR3. TCRdb independently ran MiXCR on the multiplex PCR reads; one entry per CDR3 protein. The data show approximately 500,000 distinct CDR3 sequences, around 42% seen once. Study observations and caveats: Among clonotypes expanded in thyroid above 0.001, most were also found in blood.

Germline V gene data show CDR1 as SNHLY and CDR2 as FYNNEI. The CDR3 contains 14 residues. Trimming removed 6 bases from V and 7 bases from J; junction bases left unmatched: 9. This clonotype was counted at least ten times. The antigen is undetermined. Source material: peripheral blood or thyroid tissue (not recorded which). This clonotype was obtained from a young woman with Graves' hyperthyroidism. The rearrangement joins TRBV2 to TRBJ1-5; 7 nucleotides align to TRBD1. CDR3 sequence (DNA): TGTGCCAGCAGCGACAGGGCAGGATTCCAGCCCCAGCATTTT. Translation: CASSDRAGFQPQHF.